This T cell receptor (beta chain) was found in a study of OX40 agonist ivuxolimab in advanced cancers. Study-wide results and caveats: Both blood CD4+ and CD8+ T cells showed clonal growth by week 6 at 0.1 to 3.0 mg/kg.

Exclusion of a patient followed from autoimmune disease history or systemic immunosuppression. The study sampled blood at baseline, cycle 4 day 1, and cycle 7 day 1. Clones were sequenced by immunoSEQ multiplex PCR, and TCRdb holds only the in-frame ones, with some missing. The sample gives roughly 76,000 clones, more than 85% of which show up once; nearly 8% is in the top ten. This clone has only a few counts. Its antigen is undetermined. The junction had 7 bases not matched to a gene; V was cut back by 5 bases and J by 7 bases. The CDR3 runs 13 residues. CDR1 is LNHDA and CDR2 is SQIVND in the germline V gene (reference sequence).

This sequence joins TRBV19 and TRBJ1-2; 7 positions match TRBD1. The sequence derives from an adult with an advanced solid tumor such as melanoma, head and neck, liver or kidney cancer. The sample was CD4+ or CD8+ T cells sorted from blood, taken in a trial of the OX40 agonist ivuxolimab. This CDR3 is CASSRAGTVGYTF. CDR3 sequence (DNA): TGTGCCAGTAGTCGCGCCGGGACAGTTGGCTACACCTTC.